This T cell receptor beta chain comes out of a study of spatial heterogeneity in lung cancer. The V and J ends lost 4 bases and 6 bases respectively, with 22 bases between them. This CDR3 region has 16 residues. Per the germline V gene, CDR1 is SGHVS and CDR2 is FQNEAQ. Each TCR cDNA molecule carried a unique molecular identifier. TCRdb redid the calling of the 5' RACE reads with MiXCR, one entry per CDR3 protein. The table includes about 26,000 distinct CDR3 sequences, 9.5% to 15% detected once. This clonotype was detected only a few times. Noted time point: sample taken at primary tumor resection. Unsorted whole RNA samples from tumor, nontumor lung or frozen PBMC were sequenced. The donor population consisted of approximately 68 patients with untreated, early-stage non-small cell lung cancer.

The genes are TRBV7-8 and TRBJ2-7; the D call may be TRBD1 or TRBD2 (5 bases each). The TCR sequence derives from a female donor with early-stage non-small cell lung cancer. The sequences come from PBMCs, collected at surgery. CDR3 amino acids: CASSSGRGAVAREQYV. The CDR3 nucleotides are TGTGCCAGCAGCTCGGGGCGAGGGGCGGTTGCGCGCGAGCAGTACGTC.